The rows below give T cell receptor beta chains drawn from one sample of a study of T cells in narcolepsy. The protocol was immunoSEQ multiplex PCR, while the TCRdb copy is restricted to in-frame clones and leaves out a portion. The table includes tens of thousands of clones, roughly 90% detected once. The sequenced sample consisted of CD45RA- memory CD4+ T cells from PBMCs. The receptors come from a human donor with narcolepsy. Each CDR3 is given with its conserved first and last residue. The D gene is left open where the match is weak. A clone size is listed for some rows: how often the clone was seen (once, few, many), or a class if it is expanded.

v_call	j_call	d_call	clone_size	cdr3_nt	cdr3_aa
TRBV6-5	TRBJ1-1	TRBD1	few	TGTGCCAGCAGCATCACAGGGGGCACTGAAGCTTTCTTT	CASSITGGTEAFF
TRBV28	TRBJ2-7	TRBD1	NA	TGTGCCAGCAGTTTATCTGGACTTGTGGCAGGGGGTATCAACGAGCAGTACTTC	CASSLSGLVAGGINEQYF
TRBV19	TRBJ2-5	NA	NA	TGTGCCAGTAGTAGGGACAAGGGCAGACCCCAAGAGACCCAGTACTTC	CASSRDKGRPQETQYF
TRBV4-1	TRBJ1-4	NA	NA	TGCGCCAGCAGCCTCCCCCCAAGTGGGAATGAAAAACTGTTTTTT	CASSLPPSGNEKLFF
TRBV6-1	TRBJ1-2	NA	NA	TGTGCCAGCAGTGACCGGGACGGCGATGGCTACACCTTC	CASSDRDGDGYTF
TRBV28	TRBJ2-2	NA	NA	TGTGCCAGCAGTCTGCCTATGGGGGCCGGGGAGCTGTTTTTT	CASSLPMGAGELFF
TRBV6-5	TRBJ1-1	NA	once	TGTGCCAGCAGGACAACTACAGGGAACACTGAAGCTTTCTTT	CASRTTTGNTEAFF
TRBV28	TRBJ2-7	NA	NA	TGTGCCAGCAGTTTAGACAGTAAATACGAGCAGTACTTC	CASSLDSKYEQYF
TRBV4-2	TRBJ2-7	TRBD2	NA	TGTGCCAGCAGCCAAGATTTAGGGACTAGCGGGTCCTACGAGCAGTACTTC	CASSQDLGTSGSYEQYF
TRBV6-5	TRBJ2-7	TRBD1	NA	TGTGCCAGCAGTGTTCAGGGGGTGCAGTACTTC	CASSVQGVQYF
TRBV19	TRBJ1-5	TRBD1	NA	TGTGCCAGTAGTATAGTAGGACAGGAGTTATATAGCAATCAGCCCCAGCATTTT	CASSIVGQELYSNQPQHF
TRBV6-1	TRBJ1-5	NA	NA	TGTGCCAGCAGTGAGGAGGGTTATCAGCCCCAGCATTTT	CASSEEGYQPQHF
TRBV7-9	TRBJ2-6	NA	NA	TGTGCCAGCAGCTTCCGGGACCGTCAAAATCCTGGGGCCAACGTCCTGACTTTC	CASSFRDRQNPGANVLTF
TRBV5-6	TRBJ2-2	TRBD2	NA	TGTGCCAGCAAGACTAGCGGGTCGGCTATGCACACCGGGGAGCTGTTTTTT	CASKTSGSAMHTGELFF
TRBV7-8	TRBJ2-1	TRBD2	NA	TGTGCCAGCAGCTTAAAGTATGAGGGAGGGGACAATGAGCAGTTCTTC	CASSLKYEGGDNEQFF
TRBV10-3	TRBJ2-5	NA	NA	TGTGCCATCAGTGAGAAGAGGGGGACGGGGGAGACCCAGTACTTC	CAISEKRGTGETQYF
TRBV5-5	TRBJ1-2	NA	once	TGTGCCAGCAGCCCCCTCGGTTCAATGCCGGGTGATGGCTACACCTTC	CASSPLGSMPGDGYTF
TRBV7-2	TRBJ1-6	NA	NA	TGTGCCAGCAGCTTATCTCTTTCAAGATCACCCCTCCACTTT	CASSLSLSRSPLHF
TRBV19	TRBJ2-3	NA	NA	TGTGCCAGTAAAGACAGAAGATCTGCAGATACGCAGTATTTT	CASKDRRSADTQYF
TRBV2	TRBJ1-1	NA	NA	TGTGCCAGCAGCCAGGAAGGCGCTGAAGCTTTCTTT	CASSQEGAEAFF
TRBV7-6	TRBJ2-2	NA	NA	TGTGCCAGCAGCTTGTTGAGACAGGAGGACACCGGGGAGCTGTTTTTT	CASSLLRQEDTGELFF
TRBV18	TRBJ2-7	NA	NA	TGTGCCAGCTCACCCCCGGGGGCGCAGAGATTCCTCTACGAGCAGTACTTC	CASSPPGAQRFLYEQYF
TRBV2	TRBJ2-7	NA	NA	TGTGCCAACGAAAGGACGGGTACCTACGAGCAGTACTTC	CANERTGTYEQYF